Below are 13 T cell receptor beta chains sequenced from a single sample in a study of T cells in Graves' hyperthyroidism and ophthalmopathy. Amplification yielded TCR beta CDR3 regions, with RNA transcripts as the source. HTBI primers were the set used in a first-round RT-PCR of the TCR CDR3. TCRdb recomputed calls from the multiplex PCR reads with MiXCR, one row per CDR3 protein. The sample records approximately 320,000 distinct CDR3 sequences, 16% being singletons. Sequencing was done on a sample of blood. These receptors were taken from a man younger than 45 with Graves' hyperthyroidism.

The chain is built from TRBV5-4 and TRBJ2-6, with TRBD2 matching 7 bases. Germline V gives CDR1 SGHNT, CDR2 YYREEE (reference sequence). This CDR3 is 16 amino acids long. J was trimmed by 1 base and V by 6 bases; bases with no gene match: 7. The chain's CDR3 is CASTPGGRSGANVLTF. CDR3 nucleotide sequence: TGTGCCAGCACCCCCGGGGGGAGGTCTGGGGCCAACGTCCTGACTTTC.

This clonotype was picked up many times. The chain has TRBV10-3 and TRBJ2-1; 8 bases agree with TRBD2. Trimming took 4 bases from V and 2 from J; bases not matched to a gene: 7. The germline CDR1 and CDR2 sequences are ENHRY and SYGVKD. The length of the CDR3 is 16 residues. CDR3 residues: CAISVSTSATYNEQFF. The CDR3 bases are TGTGCCATCAGTGTCTCGACTAGCGCGACCTACAATGAGCAGTTCTTC.

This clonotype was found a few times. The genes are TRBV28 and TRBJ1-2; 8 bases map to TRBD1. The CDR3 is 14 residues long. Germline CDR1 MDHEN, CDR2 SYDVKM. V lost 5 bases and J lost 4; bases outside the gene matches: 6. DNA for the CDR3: TGTGCCAGCAGTCCGGGACAGGCGTCCTATGGCTACACCTTC. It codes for CASSPGQASYGYTF.

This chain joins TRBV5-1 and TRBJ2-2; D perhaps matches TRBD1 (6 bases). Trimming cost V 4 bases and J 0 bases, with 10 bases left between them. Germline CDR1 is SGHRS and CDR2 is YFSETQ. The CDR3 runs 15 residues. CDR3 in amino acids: CASSRGQTNTGELFF. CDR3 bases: TGCGCCAGCAGCCGGGGACAAACGAACACCGGGGAGCTGTTTTTT.

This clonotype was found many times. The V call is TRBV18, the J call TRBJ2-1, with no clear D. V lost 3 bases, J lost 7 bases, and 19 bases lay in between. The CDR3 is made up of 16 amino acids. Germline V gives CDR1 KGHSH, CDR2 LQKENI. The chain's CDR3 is CASSPFVGERRNEQFF. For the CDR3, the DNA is TGTGCCAGCTCACCCTTTGTAGGCGAGAGGCGAAATGAGCAGTTCTTC.

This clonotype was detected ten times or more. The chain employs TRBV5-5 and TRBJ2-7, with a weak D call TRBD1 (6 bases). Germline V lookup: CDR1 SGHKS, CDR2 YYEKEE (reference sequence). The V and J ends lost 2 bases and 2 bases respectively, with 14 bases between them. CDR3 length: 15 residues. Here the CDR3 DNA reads TGTGCCAGCAGCTTCCCCACAGGGCAAACCTACGAGCAGTACTTC. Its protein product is CASSFPTGQTYEQYF.

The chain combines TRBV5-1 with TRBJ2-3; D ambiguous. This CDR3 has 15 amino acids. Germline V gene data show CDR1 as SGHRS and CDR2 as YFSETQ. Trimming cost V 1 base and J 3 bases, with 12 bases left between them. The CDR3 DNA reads TGCGCCAGCAGCTTGCTAGGGTTTTCGACAGATACGCAGTATTTT. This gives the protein CASSLLGFSTDTQYF.

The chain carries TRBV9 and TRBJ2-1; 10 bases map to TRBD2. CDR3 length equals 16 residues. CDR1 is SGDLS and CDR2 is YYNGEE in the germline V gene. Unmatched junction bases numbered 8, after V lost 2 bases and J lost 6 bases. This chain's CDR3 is CASSVSGRAGGNEQFF. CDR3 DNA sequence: TGTGCCAGCAGCGTCAGCGGGAGGGCAGGGGGCAATGAGCAGTTCTTC. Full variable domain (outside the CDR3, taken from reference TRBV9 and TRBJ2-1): DSGVTQTPKHLITATGQRVTLRCSPRSGDLSVYWYQQSLDQGLQFLIQYYNGEERAKGNILERFSAQQFPDLHSELNLSSLELGDSALYFCASSVSGRAGGNEQFFGPGTRLTVL.

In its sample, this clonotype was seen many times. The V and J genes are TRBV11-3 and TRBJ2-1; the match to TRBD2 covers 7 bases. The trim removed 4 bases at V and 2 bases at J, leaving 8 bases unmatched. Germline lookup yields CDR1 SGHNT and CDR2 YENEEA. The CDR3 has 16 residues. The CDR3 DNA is TGTGCCAGCAGCTCATTTGCTAGCGGCGCCTACAATGAGCAGTTCTTC. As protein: CASSSFASGAYNEQFF.

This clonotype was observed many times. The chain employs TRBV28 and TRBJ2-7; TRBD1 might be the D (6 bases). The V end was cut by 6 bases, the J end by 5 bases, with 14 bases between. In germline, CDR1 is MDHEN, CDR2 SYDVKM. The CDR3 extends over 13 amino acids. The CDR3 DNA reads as TGTGCCAGCAGGGAACAGGGTAGCGACGAGCAGTACTTC. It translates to CASREQGSDEQYF. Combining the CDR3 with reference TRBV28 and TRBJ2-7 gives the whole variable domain DVKVTQSSRYLVKRTGEKVFLECVQDMDHENMFWYRQDPGLGLRLIYFSYDVKMKEKGDIPEGYSVSREKKERFSLILESASTNQTSMYLCASREQGSDEQYFGPGTRLTVT.

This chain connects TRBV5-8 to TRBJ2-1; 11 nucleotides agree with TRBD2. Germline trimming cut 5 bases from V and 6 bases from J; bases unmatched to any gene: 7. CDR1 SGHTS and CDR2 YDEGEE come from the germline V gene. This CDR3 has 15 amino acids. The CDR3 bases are TGTGCCAGCAGGTATAGCGGGAGGGCCGGCAATGAGCAGTTCTTC. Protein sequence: CASRYSGRAGNEQFF. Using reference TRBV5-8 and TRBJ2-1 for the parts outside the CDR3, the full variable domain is EAGVTQSPTHLIKTRGQQATLRCSPISGHTSVYWYQQALGLGLQFLLWYDEGEERNRGNFPPRFSGRQFPNYSSELNVNALELEDSALYLCASRYSGRAGNEQFFGPGTRLTVL.

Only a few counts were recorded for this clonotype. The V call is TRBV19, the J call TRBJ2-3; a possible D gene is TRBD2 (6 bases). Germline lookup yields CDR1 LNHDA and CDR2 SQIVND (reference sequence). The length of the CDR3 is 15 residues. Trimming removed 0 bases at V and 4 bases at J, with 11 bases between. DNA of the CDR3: TGTGCCAGTAGTATAGAGGGACTGGGTGCAGATACGCAGTATTTT. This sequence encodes CASSIEGLGADTQYF.

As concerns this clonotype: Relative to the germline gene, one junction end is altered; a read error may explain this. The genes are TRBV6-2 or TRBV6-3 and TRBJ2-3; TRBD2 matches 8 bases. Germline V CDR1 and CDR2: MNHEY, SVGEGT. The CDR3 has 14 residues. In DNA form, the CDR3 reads TGTGTCAGCAGAGCGGGAGCTAGCACAGATACGCAGTATTTT. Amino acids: CVSRAGASTDTQYF.